The sequence of this T cell receptor beta chain was determined in a study of blood T cell repertoires in COVID-19. On the study more broadly: The United States, Italy and Spain supplied acute and convalescent COVID-19 samples.

There are 13 residues in the CDR3. The V end was cut by 0 bases, the J end by 10 bases, with 9 bases between. Germline values: CDR1 MNHEY, CDR2 SVGAGI. Profiling relied on immunoSEQ multiplex PCR, and the TCRdb table lists in-frame clones only, not all of them. The sample lists 200,000 to 250,000 clones, roughly 87% seen once, with roughly 10% in the top ten. What the recovered Cohort 3 donors had was two negative PCRs, clearance, or symptom resolution. The receptor was derived from a man aged 25 to 40 who had recovered from COVID-19. The specimen was PBMCs or T cells enriched from blood (not recorded which). The chain couples TRBV6-5 to TRBJ1-4; D ambiguous. The CDR3 spells CASSYSQAGKLFF. The CDR3 nucleotides read TGTGCCAGCAGTTACTCGCAGGCCGGAAAACTGTTTTTT.